This T cell receptor (beta chain) was captured by sequencing in a study of T cells after yellow fever vaccination. Study as a whole: Preparing low-cell-number fractions relied on SMART-Seq v4 Ultra Low Input. The study's findings and limits: Repertoires sorted by FACS could include abundant clonotypes that are contaminants from the bulk population. Primary-vaccination clones mostly resurfaced post-booster (about 95% CD4, roughly 90% CD8).

Trimming stripped 3 bases from V and 3 bases from J, with 14 bases between. CDR1 SEHNR and CDR2 FQNEAQ come from the germline V gene (reference sequence). CDR3 length: 15 residues. One entry per CDR3 protein, called by TCRdb with MiXCR from the 5' RACE reads. The data show about 430,000 distinct CDR3 sequences, approximately 19% seen once. There are a few counts of this clonotype. Antigen: not known. This clonotype was obtained from a man aged 18 to 30 who received the YFV17D yellow fever vaccine. The chain combines TRBV7-9 with TRBJ2-5; possibly TRBD1 for D (6 bases). Material: PBMCs, obtained before the yellow fever booster vaccination. This chain's CDR3 is CASSLGDAGEETQYF. As DNA, the CDR3 is TGTGCCAGCAGCTTGGGCGACGCAGGGGAAGAGACCCAGTACTTC.